This T cell receptor beta chain was captured in a study of blood T cell repertoires in COVID-19. CDR3 length equals 15 residues. The germline gives CDR1 GTSNPN, CDR2 SVGIG (reference sequence). Trimming took 2 bases from V and 4 from J, leaving 17 bases between them. Sequenced by immunoSEQ multiplex PCR; TCRdb stores in-frame clones only, minus some. The repertoire holds fewer than 150,000 clones, with around 76% as singletons. Sequencing used peripheral blood. The chain has TRBV30 and TRBJ1-1; D remains unclear. The TCR originated in a man between 65 and 85 years old with acute or convalescent COVID-19. The CDR3 loop reads CAWSPPRGSVTEAFF. CDR3 nucleotide sequence: TGTGCCTGGAGTCCCCCCAGAGGATCAGTCACTGAAGCTTTCTTT.